The sequence of this TCR beta chain was determined in a study of regulatory T cells in long-lasting Graves disease. Study-wide results and caveats: Persistent patients had more shared public clonotypes (approximately 2,700) than new patients (about 870).

This sample's time point: persistent/refractory GD, antithyroid drugs over 5 years with positive TRAb. TCR sequences were obtained from RNA taken from PBMCs. Graves' disease was diagnosed by American Thyroid Association guidelines. An endocrinology unit in Xi'an, China, supplied the patients. CDR3 regions were amplified by Arm-PCR using iRepertoire HTBI primers to build TCR beta libraries. TCRdb passed the multiplex PCR reads through MiXCR, listing each CDR3 protein once. The sample has around 430,000 distinct CDR3 sequences, around a fifth seen once; the top ten hold around 13%. In its sample, this clonotype was seen a few times. Antigen: not known. V lost 6 bases, J lost 4 bases, and 5 bases stayed unmatched. The CDR3 loop spans 13 amino acids. Germline values: CDR1 MNHNS, CDR2 SASEGT.

This TCR came from a female donor with Graves disease. The specimen comprised peripheral blood mononuclear cells (PBMCs), sampled when the disease was refractory, from a patient treated with antithyroid drugs. The chain carries TRBV6-1 and TRBJ1-1, with 7 nucleotides matching TRBD1. CDR3 loop: CASRTTGPTEAFF. In DNA, the CDR3 is TGTGCCAGCAGGACGACAGGGCCCACTGAAGCTTTCTTT.